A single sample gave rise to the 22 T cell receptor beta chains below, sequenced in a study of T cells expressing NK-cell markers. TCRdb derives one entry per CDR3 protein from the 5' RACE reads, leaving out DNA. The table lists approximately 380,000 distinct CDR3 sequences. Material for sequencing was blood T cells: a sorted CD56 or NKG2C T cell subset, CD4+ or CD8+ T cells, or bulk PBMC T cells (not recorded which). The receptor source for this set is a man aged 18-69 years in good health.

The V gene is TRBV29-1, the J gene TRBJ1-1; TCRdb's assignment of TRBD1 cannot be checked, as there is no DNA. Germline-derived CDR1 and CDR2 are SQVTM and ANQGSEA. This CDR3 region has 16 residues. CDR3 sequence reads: CSAEGGWGSMNTEAFF. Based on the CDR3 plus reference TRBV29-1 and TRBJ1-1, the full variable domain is SAVISQKPSRDICQRGTSLTIQCQVDSQVTMMFWYRQQPGQSLTLIATANQGSEATYESGFVIDKFPISRPNLTFSTLTVSNMSPEDSSIYLCSAEGGWGSMNTEAFFGQGTRLTVV.

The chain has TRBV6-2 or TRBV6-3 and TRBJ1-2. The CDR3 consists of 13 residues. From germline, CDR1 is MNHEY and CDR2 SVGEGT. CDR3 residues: CASSYLQNYGYTF.

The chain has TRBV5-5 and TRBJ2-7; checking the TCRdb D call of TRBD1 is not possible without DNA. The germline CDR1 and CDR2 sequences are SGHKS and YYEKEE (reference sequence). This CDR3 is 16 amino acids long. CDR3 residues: CASSSPRDREVYEQYF.

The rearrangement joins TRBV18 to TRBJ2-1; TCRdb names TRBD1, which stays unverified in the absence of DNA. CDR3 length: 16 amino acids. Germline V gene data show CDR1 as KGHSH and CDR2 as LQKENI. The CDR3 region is CASSPIRVGANNEQFF.

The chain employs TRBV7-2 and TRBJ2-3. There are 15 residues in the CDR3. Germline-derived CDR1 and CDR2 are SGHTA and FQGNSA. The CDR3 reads CASSLVRGNTDTQYF.

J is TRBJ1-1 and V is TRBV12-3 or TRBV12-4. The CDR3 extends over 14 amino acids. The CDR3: CASSLAGFDTEAFF.

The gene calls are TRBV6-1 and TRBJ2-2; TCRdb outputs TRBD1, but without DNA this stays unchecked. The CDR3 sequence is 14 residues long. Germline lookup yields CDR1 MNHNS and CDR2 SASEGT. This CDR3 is CASSMGGWLPALFF.

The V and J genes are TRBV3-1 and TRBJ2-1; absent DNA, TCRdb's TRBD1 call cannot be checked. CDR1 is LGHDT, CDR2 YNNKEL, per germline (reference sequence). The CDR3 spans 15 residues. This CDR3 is CASSRGDGGYNEQFF.

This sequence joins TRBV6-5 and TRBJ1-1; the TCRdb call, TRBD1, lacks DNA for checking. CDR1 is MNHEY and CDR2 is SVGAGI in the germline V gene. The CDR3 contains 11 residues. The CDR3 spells CASGQGGEAFF.

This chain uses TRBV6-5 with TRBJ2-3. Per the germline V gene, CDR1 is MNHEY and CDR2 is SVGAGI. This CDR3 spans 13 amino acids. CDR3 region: CASSFSGLGTQYF.

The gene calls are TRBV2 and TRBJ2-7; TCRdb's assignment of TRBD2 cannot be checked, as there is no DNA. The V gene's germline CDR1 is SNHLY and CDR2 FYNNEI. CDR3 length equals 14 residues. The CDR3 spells CASSWASEGYEQYF.

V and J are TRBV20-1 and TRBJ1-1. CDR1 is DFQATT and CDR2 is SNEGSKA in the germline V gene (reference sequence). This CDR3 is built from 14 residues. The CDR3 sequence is CSASTAGRNTEAFF.

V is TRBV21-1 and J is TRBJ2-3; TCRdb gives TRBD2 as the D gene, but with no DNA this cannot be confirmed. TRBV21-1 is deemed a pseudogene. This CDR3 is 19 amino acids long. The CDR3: CASSKRVLAGGKPTDTQYF.

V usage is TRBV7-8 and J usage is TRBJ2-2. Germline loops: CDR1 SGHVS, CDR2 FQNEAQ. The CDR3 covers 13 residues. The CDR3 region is CASRADTTGELFF.

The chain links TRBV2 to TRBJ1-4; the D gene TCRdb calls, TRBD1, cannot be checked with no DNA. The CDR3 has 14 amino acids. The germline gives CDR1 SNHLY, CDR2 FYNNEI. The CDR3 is CASSEQGYNEKLFF.

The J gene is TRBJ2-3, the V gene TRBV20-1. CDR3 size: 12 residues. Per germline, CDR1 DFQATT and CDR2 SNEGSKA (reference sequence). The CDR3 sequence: CSARIRQDTQYF.

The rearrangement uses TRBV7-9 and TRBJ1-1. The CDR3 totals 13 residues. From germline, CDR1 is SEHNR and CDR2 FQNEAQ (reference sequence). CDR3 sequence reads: CASSLSKRVEAFF.

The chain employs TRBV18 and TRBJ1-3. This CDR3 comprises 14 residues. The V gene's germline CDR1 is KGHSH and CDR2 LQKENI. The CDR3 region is CASSPPNDRNTIYF.

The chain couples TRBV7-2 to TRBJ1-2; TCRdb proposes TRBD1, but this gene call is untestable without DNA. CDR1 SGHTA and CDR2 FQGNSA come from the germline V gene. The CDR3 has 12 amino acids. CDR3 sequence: CASSPGMGGYTF.

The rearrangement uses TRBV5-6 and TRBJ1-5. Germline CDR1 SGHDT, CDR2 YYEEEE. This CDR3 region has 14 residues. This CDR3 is CASSLWTLEKPQHF.

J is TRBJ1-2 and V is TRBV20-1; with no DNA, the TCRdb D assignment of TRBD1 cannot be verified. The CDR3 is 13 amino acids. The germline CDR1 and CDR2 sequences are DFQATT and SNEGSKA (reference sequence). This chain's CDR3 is CSAGTGKNYGYTF.

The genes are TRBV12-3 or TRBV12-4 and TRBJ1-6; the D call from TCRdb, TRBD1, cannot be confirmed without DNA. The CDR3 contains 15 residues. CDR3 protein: CASSLMTGGYSPLHF.